Presented here are 21 T cell receptor beta chains from one specimen sequenced in a study of T cell responses to AZD1222 COVID-19 vaccine. Clones were read by immunoSEQ multiplex PCR, and TCRdb kept only the in-frame ones, dropping some. This sample has 150,000 or so clones; approximately 85% occur once, and the top ten carry 8%. Specimen: peripheral blood, collected on day 0 of AZD1222 vaccination. Receptor source: an adult in good health.

This chain uses TRBV5-4 with TRBJ2-5, with TRBD1 matching 10 bases. The CDR3 is made up of 15 amino acids. Germline loops: CDR1 SGHNT, CDR2 YYREEE (reference sequence). The trim removed 3 bases at V and 5 bases at J, leaving 7 bases unmatched. In DNA form, the CDR3 reads TGTGCCAGCAGCTCACCCGGGACAGGGGCGGAGACCCAGTACTTC. Encoded protein: CASSSPGTGAETQYF.

The chain combines TRBV20-1 with TRBJ1-2, with no clear D. The CDR3 sequence is 9 residues long. V was cut by 7 bases and J by 8 bases, with 8 bases left in between. Germline V CDR1 and CDR2: DFQATT, SNEGSKA (reference sequence). CDR3 amino acids: CSVIRGYTF. Here the CDR3 DNA reads TGCAGTGTGATTCGGGGCTACACCTTC.

This chain links TRBV2 with TRBJ2-5; no firm D call. The CDR3 length is 13 residues. Germline V gene lookup returns CDR1 SNHLY and CDR2 FYNNEI. V lost 5 bases, J lost 4 bases, and 11 bases lay in between. CDR3 DNA: TGTGCCAGCAGTCGGAGTCTCACAGAGACCCAGTACTTC. Protein: CASSRSLTETQYF.

The genes are TRBV11-2 and TRBJ2-3; a possible D gene is TRBD2 (7 bases). V dropped 1 base and J dropped 2 bases, with 16 bases sitting between them. The CDR3 spans 17 residues. In germline, CDR1 is SGHAT, CDR2 FQNNGV. In DNA form, the CDR3 reads TGTGCCAGCAGCTTAGCTGGCGGGGGCTCCCCCACAGATACGCAGTATTTT. Amino acid sequence: CASSLAGGGSPTDTQYF.

This chain uses TRBV3-1 (or the pseudogene TRBV3-2) with TRBJ1-2; 10 nucleotides agree with TRBD1. V trimming: 4 bases; J trimming: 8 bases; junction bases outside the gene matches: 4. CDR3 length equals 13 residues. CDR1 LGHDT and CDR2 YNNKEL come from the germline V gene (reference sequence). DNA for the CDR3: TGTGCCAGCAGCCGACAGGGGGCGCCGGGCTACACCTTC. Its translation is CASSRQGAPGYTF.

This clone has a single count. The J gene is TRBJ2-1, the V gene TRBV6-5; D possibly corresponds to TRBD2 (7 bases). The germline V gene encodes CDR1 MNHEY and CDR2 SVGAGI. V shed 5 bases and J shed 8 bases, with 19 bases lying between them. The CDR3 consists of 15 residues. The CDR3 protein is CASSHPRGASHEQFF. The CDR3 nucleotides read TGTGCCAGCAGTCATCCCCGGGGGGCCTCACATGAGCAGTTCTTC.

The V and J genes are TRBV12-3 or TRBV12-4 and TRBJ1-2; D not certain. The CDR3 length is 12 residues. Between the trimmed V and J ends, which lost 0 bases and 7 bases, there was a span of 6 bases. The chain's CDR3 is CASSLALAGYTF. In DNA form, the CDR3 reads TGTGCCAGCAGTTTAGCGCTTGCTGGCTACACCTTC.

The chain carries TRBV24-1 and TRBJ2-3; unclear D gene. The germline V and J ends were trimmed by 3 bases and 10 bases, with 13 bases remaining between them. Germline V gene lookup returns CDR1 KGHDR and CDR2 SFDVKD. The CDR3 runs 13 residues. The CDR3 DNA sequence: TGTGCCACCAGTGATCATGACTCTTTAGCGCAGTATTTT. Protein: CATSDHDSLAQYF.

A note on this clone: The same CDR3 also results from other DNA sequences found in this sample. The chain combines TRBV2 with TRBJ2-5; no clear D. Germline V gene lookup returns CDR1 SNHLY and CDR2 FYNNEI. The ends were cut back, 3 bases at V and 5 bases at J, with 1 base in the middle. The length of the CDR3 is 10 residues. CDR3 nucleotides: TGTGCCAGCAGTGATGAGACCCAGTACTTC. Its protein is CASSDETQYF.

This chain joins TRBV6-5 and TRBJ2-7; D remains ambiguous. The CDR3 is made up of 13 amino acids. Germline V gene lookup returns CDR1 MNHEY and CDR2 SVGAGI. V shed 0 bases and J shed 3 bases, with 6 bases lying between them. CDR3 region: CASSYSPSYEQYF. As DNA, the CDR3 is TGTGCCAGCAGTTACTCGCCTAGCTACGAGCAGTACTTC.

The rearrangement uses TRBV4-1 and TRBJ2-3, with TRBD2 matching 13 bases. Trimming cost V 4 bases and J 2 bases; bases outside gene matches: 3. The germline V gene has CDR1 MGHRA and CDR2 YSYEKL. The CDR3 length is 16 residues. The CDR3: CASSRGTSGITDTQYF. The CDR3 nucleotides are TGCGCCAGCAGCCGAGGGACTAGCGGGATCACAGATACGCAGTATTTT.

The gene calls are TRBV10-3 and TRBJ2-3; D gene uncertain. Germline values: CDR1 ENHRY, CDR2 SYGVKD. V was shortened by 6 bases and J by 3 bases, with 4 bases between the two germline ends. This CDR3 is built from 11 residues. The CDR3 reads CAIRRTDTQYF. The CDR3 bases are TGTGCCATCAGAAGGACAGATACGCAGTATTTT.

The V and J genes are TRBV28 and TRBJ1-2; unclear D gene. This CDR3 spans 14 amino acids. Trimming took off 8 bases at V and 4 bases at J, with 17 bases between the two ends. CDR1 and CDR2 (germline): MDHEN, SYDVKM. Here the CDR3 reads CASRPAGQVYGYTF. In nucleotides, the CDR3 is TGTGCCAGCCGACCGGCTGGGCAGGTCTATGGCTACACCTTC.

This chain uses TRBV4-2 with TRBJ1-1; D is undetermined. This CDR3 region has 13 residues. The ends were cut back, 1 base at V and 3 bases at J, with 6 bases in the middle. Germline V gene data show CDR1 as LGHNA and CDR2 as YNFKEQ. The CDR3 nucleotides are TGTGCCAGCAGCCAAGCCCCCGACACTGAAGCTTTCTTT. Residues: CASSQAPDTEAFF.

CDR3 DNA: TGTGCCTGGAGCTGGAGCGGGGGAACTGAAGCTTTCTTT. It codes for CAWSWSGGTEAFF. The rearrangement links TRBV30 to TRBJ1-1; possibly TRBD1 for D (5 bases). The V gene's germline CDR1 is GTSNPN and CDR2 SVGIG (reference sequence). The CDR3 extends over 13 amino acids. Trimming removed 3 bases at V and 5 bases at J, with 13 bases between.

The gene calls are TRBV4-1 and TRBJ2-2; the D gene is possibly TRBD2 (6 bases). Trimming shortened V by 0 bases and J by 2 bases, and 28 bases separated the two germline ends. The CDR3 spans 22 residues. The germline CDR1 and CDR2 sequences are MGHRA and YSYEKL. CDR3 in DNA: TGCGCCAGCAGCCAAGATCTGACCACCCCGCGTCGCAGGGAGGCAAACACCGGGGAGCTGTTTTTT. Protein product: CASSQDLTTPRRREANTGELFF.

This chain links TRBV6-5 with TRBJ2-5; 7 nucleotides line up with TRBD1. Germline-derived CDR1 and CDR2 are MNHEY and SVGAGI. The CDR3 covers 13 residues. J gave up 5 bases and V 5 bases, and 5 bases lay outside the gene matches. The CDR3 region is CASSPTGTETQYF. CDR3 bases: TGTGCCAGCAGTCCGACAGGGACGGAGACCCAGTACTTC.

In nucleotides, the CDR3 is TGTGCCAGCAGCGTAGAGGGTTCCCCGGGGGGAAAACTGTTTTTT. As protein: CASSVEGSPGGKLFF. The chain is built from TRBV9 and TRBJ1-4, with D possibly TRBD1 on 5 matching bases. This CDR3 has 15 residues. Between the trimmed V and J ends, which lost 0 bases and 10 bases, there was a span of 16 bases. CDR1 is SGDLS, CDR2 YYNGEE, per germline. Full variable domain (remainder filled in from reference TRBV9 and TRBJ1-4): DSGVTQTPKHLITATGQRVTLRCSPRSGDLSVYWYQQSLDQGLQFLIQYYNGEERAKGNILERFSAQQFPDLHSELNLSSLELGDSALYFCASSVEGSPGGKLFFGSGTQLSVL.

The chain is built from TRBV5-4 and TRBJ1-3, with 7 bases lining up with TRBD1. Per the germline V gene, CDR1 is SGHNT and CDR2 is YYREEE (reference sequence). The ends lost 3 bases at V and 3 bases at J; junction bases unmatched: 6. This CDR3 region has 15 residues. In DNA form, the CDR3 reads TGTGCCAGCAGCTCGCGACAGGGTAGTGGAAACACCATATATTTT. As protein: CASSSRQGSGNTIYF.

This sequence joins TRBV30 and TRBJ1-2; weak D call: TRBD1 (5 bases). In germline, CDR1 is GTSNPN, CDR2 SVGIG (reference sequence). The CDR3 covers 13 residues. Trimming stripped 0 bases from V and 2 bases from J, with 7 bases between. CDR3 loop: CAWSVEGNYGYTF. The CDR3 DNA follows: TGTGCCTGGAGTGTTGAGGGGAACTATGGCTACACCTTC. The whole variable domain, filled in from reference TRBV30 and TRBJ1-2, reads SQTIHQWPATLVQPVGSPLSLECTVEGTSNPNLYWYRQAAGRGLQLLFYSVGIGQISSEVPQNLSASRPQDRQFILSSKKLLLSDSGFYLCAWSVEGNYGYTFGSGTRLTVV.

The chain is built from TRBV6-2 or TRBV6-3 and TRBJ2-5; no definite D call. V was trimmed by 5 bases and J by 5 bases, leaving 9 bases between them. Germline CDR1 reads MNHEY; CDR2 reads SVGEGT. The CDR3 sequence is 12 residues long. The CDR3, as DNA: TGTGCCAGCAGTGGGCCCCGGGAGACCCAGTACTTC. It translates to CASSGPRETQYF.